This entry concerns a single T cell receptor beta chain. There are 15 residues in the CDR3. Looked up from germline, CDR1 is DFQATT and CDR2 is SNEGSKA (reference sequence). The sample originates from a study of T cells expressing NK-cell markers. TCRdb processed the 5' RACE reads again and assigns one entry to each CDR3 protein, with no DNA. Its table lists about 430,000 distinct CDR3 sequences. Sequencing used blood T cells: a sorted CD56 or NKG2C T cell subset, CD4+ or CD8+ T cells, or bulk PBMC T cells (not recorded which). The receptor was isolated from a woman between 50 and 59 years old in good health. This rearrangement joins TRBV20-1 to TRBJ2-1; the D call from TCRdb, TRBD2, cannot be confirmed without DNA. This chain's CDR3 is CSALPGLAGGREQFF.